This T cell receptor beta chain was identified in a study of cytomegalovirus exposure and HLA in healthy donors. V gave up 2 bases and J gave up 4 bases, with 8 bases separating them. The CDR3 has 13 amino acids. Looked up from germline, CDR1 is KGHSH and CDR2 is LQKENI. The primer mix had 60 Vbeta and 13 Jbeta primers. Sequencing was performed with immunoSEQ multiplex PCR; in TCRdb, only in-frame clones are kept and a portion is missing. Here the sample spans around 100,000 clones, 50% to 75% being singletons. Regarding the study as a whole: Later on, a genetic analysis was performed. It linked a missense variant in DCLRE1C with V- and J-gene trimming of TCR beta.

Turning to this clone: Its specificity is not known.

The sequencing input was PBMCs. This receptor was identified in a man between 25 and 39 years old in good health and CMV-seronegative. The chain uses TRBV18 and TRBJ1-2, with D perhaps matching TRBD1 (6 bases). Written as DNA, the CDR3 is TGTGCCAGCTCACCAATACAGGGCTATGGCTACACCTTC. As protein: CASSPIQGYGYTF.